Listed below are T cell receptor beta chains from one sample, sequenced in a study of sequential checkpoint blockade in melanoma. Here immunoSEQ multiplex PCR was the method, and the copy in TCRdb shows in-frame clones only, minus some. The sample has some 22,000 clones; around 80% are singletons. The sequences come from CD8+ T cells sorted from blood (inferred from file names), collected from a patient given nivolumab and ipilimumab in sequence. These receptors were collected from a human donor with melanoma. Both conserved end residues are part of each CDR3. The D gene is left open where the match is weak. Only part of the rows carry a size: once, few, many, or a class if the clone is expanded.

clone size | J gene | V gene | D gene | CDR3 DNA | CDR3 protein
. | TRBJ2-1 | TRBV4-3 | . | TGCGCCAGCAGCCAAGACTCTAGGGGGTACAATGAGCAGTTCTTC | CASSQDSRGYNEQFF
. | TRBJ1-1 | TRBV6-1 | TRBD1 | TGTGCCAGCAGGGAGACAGGGGTTCGTAGAACTGAAGCTTTCTTT | CASRETGVRRTEAFF
few | TRBJ2-1 | TRBV7-8 | . | TGTGCCAGCAGCGCGGATGAGCAGTTCTTC | CASSADEQFF
. | TRBJ2-5 | TRBV2 | TRBD2 | TGTGCCAGCAGCGGACTAGAAGAGACCCAGTACTTC | CASSGLEETQYF
. | TRBJ2-1 | TRBV4-2 | TRBD2 | TGTGCCAGCAGCCAAGATCCAGGTAGCGGGTACAATGAGCAGTTCTTC | CASSQDPGSGYNEQFF
. | TRBJ2-1 | TRBV30 | TRBD2 | TGTGCCTGGAGTGCGGGAGCGGGGCTTAATGAGCAGTTCTTC | CAWSAGAGLNEQFF
. | TRBJ2-1 | TRBV19 | . | TGTGCCAGTATGATGGGGGCAGCCCCCTACAATGAGCAGTTCTTC | CASMMGAAPYNEQFF
. | TRBJ2-7 | TRBV28 | TRBD2 | TGTGCCAGCAGTTTGTTTCGGACTAGCTCCTACGAGCAGTACTTC | CASSLFRTSSYEQYF
. | TRBJ2-3 | TRBV6-6 | . | TGTGCCAGCAGTTTAACTAGAGGCACAGATACGCAGTATTTT | CASSLTRGTDTQYF
. | TRBJ2-7 | TRBV6-5 | . | TGTGCCAGTCAGAGAGACAGTTCCTACGAGCAGTACTTC | CASQRDSSYEQYF
. | TRBJ2-2 | TRBV7-9 | . | TGTGCCAGCACCGGGGTTGTGCACACCGGGGAGCTGTTTTTT | CASTGVVHTGELFF
few | TRBJ2-1 | TRBV7-8 | TRBD2 | TGTGCCAGCAGCTTATTACTAGCGGACTCCTACAATGAGCAGTTCTTC | CASSLLLADSYNEQFF
. | TRBJ2-1 | TRBV11-2 | . | TGTGCCAGCAGCACCAGGGGTAACAATGAGCAGTTCTTC | CASSTRGNNEQFF
. | TRBJ1-2 | TRBV4-3 | . | TGCGCCAGCAGCCAGGGGGCGCAGGGTGAAAACTATGGCTACACCTTC | CASSQGAQGENYGYTF
. | TRBJ2-3 | TRBV15 | . | TGTGCCACCAGCAAGCCGGGACTCACTGAAGGGACAGATACGCAGTATTTT | CATSKPGLTEGTDTQYF
few | TRBJ1-1 | TRBV5-4 | TRBD1 | TGTGCCAGCAGCCTCGGGACAGGGGGCATTCGGGACACTGAAGCTTTCTTT | CASSLGTGGIRDTEAFF
. | TRBJ2-7 | TRBV5-4 | . | TGTGCCAGCAGCCCAGACAGGAAAGCCTACGAGCAGTACTTC | CASSPDRKAYEQYF
. | TRBJ1-1 | TRBV5-8 | TRBD1 | TGTGCCAGCAGCTTGGGGACAGGCTTACGGGAAGCTTTCTTT | CASSLGTGLREAFF
. | TRBJ1-2 | TRBV28 | TRBD1 | TGTGCCAGCAGTTTTGGGGGACAGGGAGTCTATGGCTACACCTTC | CASSFGGQGVYGYTF
few | TRBJ1-2 | TRBV30 | TRBD1 | TGTGCCTGGGGACAGGGTACTTCCGTCGGCTACACCTTC | CAWGQGTSVGYTF
. | TRBJ2-2 | TRBV10-1 | . | TGCGCCAGCAGTGAGCCAGGGCCCCCCGGGGAGCTGTTTTTT | CASSEPGPPGELFF
. | TRBJ1-4 | TRBV7-9 | . | TGTGCCAGCAGCTTACTGACTCTGGGGCGTGAGAATGAAAAACTGTTTTTT | CASSLLTLGRENEKLFF